Given below is one T cell receptor beta chain in context. The target antigen is unknown. This entry belongs to a study of T cell responses to AZD1222 COVID-19 vaccine. Background on the study: Analyses pooled second doses at about 4 or about 12 weeks.

Here immunoSEQ multiplex PCR was the method, and the copy in TCRdb shows in-frame clones only, minus some. The table includes some 130,000 clones, about nine tenths detected once. Findings and caveats of the study: Among the donors, most were white British and more were female, and clonal diversity was possibly underestimated. No day 14 peak samples; only post-peak repertoires were characterized.

The clonotype was recovered from an adult in good health. Material: peripheral blood, obtained on day 0 of AZD1222 vaccination.

The CDR3 loop is CASSIGGQPHTEAFF. In DNA form, the CDR3 reads TGTGCCAGTAGTATAGGGGGACAACCACACACTGAAGCTTTCTTT. The V gene is TRBV19, the J gene TRBJ1-1, with D possibly being TRBD1 (6 bases). Trimming took 1 base from V and 3 from J, leaving 12 bases between them. The V gene's germline CDR1 is LNHDA and CDR2 SQIVND (reference sequence). This CDR3 region has 15 residues.